Listed here are 27 T cell receptor beta chains from one sample, sequenced in a study of blood T cells in healthy people across ages. PCR was performed a second time for roughly 7 to 12 cycles using a sample-barcoded 5' primer and a J-beta primer mix. Via MiXCR, TCRdb re-called the 5' RACE reads, giving one row per CDR3 protein. The sample lists about 1.4 million distinct CDR3 sequences; 45% to 70% were seen once. The source material was blood. The source of these receptors is a man younger than 35 in good health.

The chain carries TRBV11-1 and TRBJ2-1; no clear D. The CDR3 is 14 residues long. The V end was cut by 5 bases, the J end by 4 bases, with 12 bases between. Germline CDR1 SGHAT, CDR2 FQDESV (reference sequence). The CDR3 spells CASSPPVSYNEQFF. The CDR3, as DNA: TGTGCCAGCAGCCCCCCCGTGTCATACAATGAGCAGTTCTTC.

This clonotype was observed a few times. This chain uses TRBV18 with TRBJ2-3; TRBD2 aligns across 12 bases. The J segment lost 1 base and the V segment lost 6 bases, leaving 14 bases of the junction unmatched. The germline gives CDR1 KGHSH, CDR2 LQKENI. The CDR3 runs to 19 residues. The DNA for the CDR3 is TGTGCCAGCTCCCCCAGAAGAGGACTAGCGGGGTTCCGCACAGATACGCAGTATTTT. It translates to CASSPRRGLAGFRTDTQYF. The full variable domain, completed using reference TRBV18 and TRBJ2-3, is NAGVMQNPRHLVRRRGQEARLRCSPMKGHSHVYWYRQLPEEGLKFMVYLQKENIIDESGMPKERFSAEFPKEGPSILRIQQVVRGDSAAYFCASSPRRGLAGFRTDTQYFGPGTRLTVL.

The chain employs TRBV20-1 and TRBJ2-7; 8 bases line up with TRBD2. The germline V gene encodes CDR1 DFQATT and CDR2 SNEGSKA (reference sequence). The CDR3 extends over 12 amino acids. CDR3: CSAGGAEYEQYF. In DNA, the CDR3 is TGCAGCGCCGGGGGGGCAGAGTACGAGCAGTACTTC.

The genes are TRBV29-1 and TRBJ2-6, with a possible D match to TRBD2 (5 bases). The V and J ends lost 4 bases and 0 bases respectively, with 10 bases between them. The CDR3 runs to 15 residues. CDR1 and CDR2 (germline): SQVTM, ANQGSEA. The CDR3 nucleotides read TGCAGCGTTGCGCACGGGAACTCTGGGGCCAACGTCCTGACTTTC. It encodes CSVAHGNSGANVLTF.

The chain couples TRBV5-1 to TRBJ1-6, with 8 bases matching TRBD1. J gave up 7 bases and V 4 bases, and 7 bases lay outside the gene matches. CDR3 length equals 15 residues. Germline-derived CDR1 and CDR2 are SGHRS and YFSETQ. Written as DNA, the CDR3 is TGCGCCAGCAGCAAGACAGGGGACCGCAATTCACCCCTCCACTTT. This gives the protein CASSKTGDRNSPLHF.

The chain carries TRBV7-7 and TRBJ2-4; D gene uncertain. The assigned J gene may be wrong: the sequence end matches TRBJ2-5 better. Germline V gene sequence: CDR1 SSHAT, CDR2 FNYEAQ (reference sequence). CDR3 length: 13 residues. The CDR3 bases are TGTGCCAGCAGCTCCCTGACCCAAGAGACCCAGTACTTC. This gives the protein CASSSLTQETQYF.

This clonotype was counted a few times. The rearrangement uses TRBV20-1 and TRBJ2-1, with a weak D call TRBD2 (6 bases). Between the trimmed V and J ends, which lost 0 bases and 6 bases, there was a span of 18 bases. This CDR3 region has 16 residues. CDR1 and CDR2 from the germline V gene are DFQATT and SNEGSKA (reference sequence). DNA of the CDR3: TGCAGTGCTAGAGATCTTGGGCAGCGGGCGATCAATGAGCAGTTCTTC. Encoded protein: CSARDLGQRAINEQFF.

This sequence joins TRBV29-1 and TRBJ2-1; 8 bases agree with TRBD1. With 1 base clipped from V and 4 bases from J, the junction kept 3 bases outside the gene matches. Germline V CDR1 and CDR2: SQVTM, ANQGSEA. The length of the CDR3 is 14 residues. This CDR3 is CSVEVTGAYNEQFF. For the CDR3, the DNA is TGCAGCGTTGAAGTGACAGGGGCTTACAATGAGCAGTTCTTC.

A few counts support this clonotype. V is TRBV7-9 and J is TRBJ2-3, with 11 nucleotides matching TRBD2. Germline values: CDR1 SEHNR, CDR2 FQNEAQ (reference sequence). The CDR3 has 12 amino acids. Trimming cost V 10 bases and J 7 bases; bases outside gene matches: 4. This CDR3 reads CAISGGVNTQYF. The CDR3 coding sequence is TGTGCCATTAGCGGGGGGGTAAATACGCAGTATTTT.

The chain employs TRBV29-1 and TRBJ2-3; 10 positions agree with TRBD2. This CDR3 is built from 14 residues. The trim removed 3 bases at V and 4 bases at J, leaving 4 bases unmatched. The germline V gene encodes CDR1 SQVTM and CDR2 ANQGSEA. The CDR3 nucleotides read TGCAGCGTTGAGCTAGCGGGGGAGTCAGATACGCAGTATTTT. It yields the protein CSVELAGESDTQYF.

V usage is TRBV9 and J usage is TRBJ2-7; 9 bases are shared with TRBD2. The CDR3 totals 15 residues. The junction had 3 bases not matched to a gene; V was cut back by 0 bases and J by 2 bases. Germline V gives CDR1 SGDLS, CDR2 YYNGEE. The CDR3 DNA follows: TGTGCCAGCAGCGTAGGGACTAGCGTTACCTACGAGCAGTACTTC. Translation gives CASSVGTSVTYEQYF.

V gene TRBV29-1 combines with J gene TRBJ2-7, with 16 bases that match TRBD2. Near its end, the DNA agrees better with TRBJ2-5, so the J call may be wrong. This CDR3 is 17 amino acids long. Germline CDR1 reads SQVTM; CDR2 reads ANQGSEA. The CDR3 loop is CSVEEGTSGGVIGTQYF. As DNA, the CDR3 is TGCAGCGTTGAGGAGGGGACTAGCGGGGGGGTCATTGGGACCCAGTACTTC.

This clonotype turned up a few times. The rearrangement joins TRBV2 to TRBJ2-7, with D tentatively TRBD1 (6 bases). Trimming pared 1 base from V and 3 bases from J, leaving 16 bases between. The CDR3 length is 16 residues. Per germline, CDR1 SNHLY and CDR2 FYNNEI. CDR3: CASSEGATGIYYEQYF. In nucleotides, the CDR3 is TGTGCCAGCAGTGAAGGAGCAACAGGGATTTACTACGAGCAGTACTTC. The entire variable domain, with the rest obtained from reference TRBV2 and TRBJ2-7, is as follows: EPEVTQTPSHQVTQMGQEVILRCVPISNHLYFYWYRQILGQKVEFLVSFYNNEISEKSEIFDDQFSVERPDGSNFTLKIRSTKLEDSAMYFCASSEGATGIYYEQYFGPGTRLTVT.

The chain couples TRBV3-1 to TRBJ2-3; D unresolved. CDR1 LGHDT and CDR2 YNNKEL come from the germline V gene (reference sequence). The CDR3 length is 15 residues. Trimming removed 4 bases from V and 0 bases from J, with 11 bases in between. As DNA, the CDR3 is TGTGCCAGCAGCCCCGGGCATCCGAGCACAGATACGCAGTATTTT. Amino acid sequence: CASSPGHPSTDTQYF.

The V and J genes are TRBV11-2 and TRBJ2-2, with D perhaps TRBD2 (6 bases). Trimming pared 5 bases from V and 6 bases from J, leaving 13 bases between. CDR3 size: 14 residues. Germline V lookup: CDR1 SGHAT, CDR2 FQNNGV. The CDR3 region has the DNA TGTGCCAGCAGCCCGATCAGGGAGGCCGGGGAGCTGTTTTTT. Translated: CASSPIREAGELFF.

The chain recombines TRBV11-2 with TRBJ2-7; maybe TRBD2 (6 bases). V gave up 3 bases and J gave up 5 bases, with 17 bases separating them. CDR3 size: 15 residues. Germline CDR1 reads SGHAT; CDR2 reads FQNNGV. CDR3 DNA: TGTGCCAGCAGCTTCGGAGGGACGGCGCTTGACGAGCAGTACTTC. It yields the protein CASSFGGTALDEQYF.

The chain employs TRBV4-1 and TRBJ1-6; a possible D gene is TRBD1 (5 bases). There are 15 residues in the CDR3. Trimming pared 0 bases from V and 7 bases from J, leaving 10 bases between. CDR1 is MGHRA and CDR2 is YSYEKL in the germline V gene. The CDR3, as DNA: TGCGCCAGCAGCCAAGATGCAGGGAGAAATTCACCCCTCCACTTT. Residues: CASSQDAGRNSPLHF.

The chain has TRBV2 and TRBJ2-7; 10 bases align to TRBD1. The CDR3 length is 14 residues. The junction had 5 bases not matched to a gene; V was cut back by 4 bases and J by 5 bases. Germline V gene data show CDR1 as SNHLY and CDR2 as FYNNEI. CDR3 in amino acids: CASSVGQGVHEQYF. The CDR3 DNA is TGTGCCAGCAGTGTTGGACAGGGGGTTCACGAGCAGTACTTC.

Note on this clonotype: One end of the junction varies from germline; a read error may be responsible. The rearrangement joins TRBV27 to TRBJ2-4; D not resolved. The DNA end lines up better with TRBJ2-5; the J call may be wrong. This CDR3 spans 15 amino acids. The germline V gene encodes CDR1 MNHEY and CDR2 SMNVEV (reference sequence). CDR3 residues: CAGSVTHGLQETQYF. The DNA of the CDR3 is TGTGCCGGCAGTGTCACCCACGGGCTACAAGAGACCCAGTACTTC.

In its sample, this clonotype was seen a few times. The J gene is TRBJ2-7, the V gene TRBV4-1; D perhaps matches TRBD2 (5 bases). V was clipped by 0 bases and J by 3 bases, with 12 bases between them. The CDR3 runs 15 residues. CDR1 and CDR2 from the germline V gene are MGHRA and YSYEKL. CDR3 DNA sequence: TGCGCCAGCAGCCAAGATTCCCTAGCTCTCTACGAGCAGTACTTC. Protein sequence: CASSQDSLALYEQYF.

This chain joins TRBV27 and TRBJ1-1; no reliable D call. V was cut by 8 bases and J by 0 bases, with 13 bases left in between. This CDR3 has 14 residues. Germline CDR1 is MNHEY and CDR2 is SMNVEV (reference sequence). CDR3 nucleotide sequence: TGTGCCAGCCTCAAGAATCAGATGAACACTGAAGCTTTCTTT. This encodes CASLKNQMNTEAFF.

The V and J genes are TRBV20-1 and TRBJ2-7; no definite D call. CDR1 and CDR2 from the germline V gene are DFQATT and SNEGSKA (reference sequence). The CDR3 covers 15 residues. V was cut by 7 bases and J by 0 bases, with 19 bases left in between. The CDR3 DNA reads TGCAGTGTCCCACGACTCCTCTGGGGCTCCTACGAGCAGTACTTC. It translates to CSVPRLLWGSYEQYF.

This clonotype occurred once. The J gene is TRBJ2-3, the V gene TRBV7-2; 7 positions match TRBD2. The CDR3 runs 16 residues. V was clipped by 11 bases and J by 0 bases; unmatched bases: 14. Per germline, CDR1 SGHTA and CDR2 FQGNSA. DNA for the CDR3: TGTGCCGGGGGAGGGCGGGGGACCACTAGCACAGATACGCAGTATTTT. Translation: CAGGGRGTTSTDTQYF.

The rearrangement uses TRBV27 and TRBJ2-2, with 10 bases that match TRBD2. The CDR3 consists of 16 residues. J gave up 2 bases and V 5 bases, and 5 bases lay outside the gene matches. CDR1 is MNHEY, CDR2 SMNVEV, per germline (reference sequence). CDR3 nucleotides: TGTGCCAGCAGTCCGCTAGCGGGGGTAAACACCGGGGAGCTGTTTTTT. Translation: CASSPLAGVNTGELFF.

The chain joins TRBV7-8 to TRBJ2-3, with 8 bases fitting TRBD2. CDR1 SGHVS and CDR2 FQNEAQ come from the germline V gene. Trimming cost V 5 bases and J 1 base; bases outside gene matches: 5. This CDR3 is 15 amino acids long. CDR3 in amino acids: CASSKRAGGTDTQYF. DNA of the CDR3: TGTGCCAGCAGCAAGAGAGCGGGAGGCACAGATACGCAGTATTTT.

The chain joins TRBV6-5 to TRBJ2-1; 7 positions match TRBD2. The CDR3 spans 16 residues. Germline CDR1 and CDR2: MNHEY and SVGAGI. The V segment lost 6 bases and the J segment 5 bases; nucleotides outside the gene matches: 13. The DNA of the CDR3 is TGTGCCAGCAGCCGCCCGAGGGCCGGGGGGAACAATGAGCAGTTCTTC. Its protein is CASSRPRAGGNNEQFF.

This clonotype was seen many times. The chain joins TRBV14 to TRBJ2-7; possible D gene TRBD2, 5 bases. CDR3 length: 15 residues. Germline V gene sequence: CDR1 SGHDN, CDR2 FVKESK. The V and J ends lost 0 bases and 3 bases respectively, with 12 bases between them. CDR3 nucleotide sequence: TGTGCCAGCAGCCAAGAGGGGAGAACGGGCTACGAGCAGTACTTC. It codes for CASSQEGRTGYEQYF.